The clone carrying this TCR beta chain appeared a few times. Its target is not known. These data are taken from a study of T cell repertoires in cytomegalovirus infection. Study-wide points: The study identified carriers of CMV plus the relevant HLA from cumulative public TCR beta family frequency. HLA-C-restricted TCR beta clonotypes specific for CMV led the ex vivo response.

TCRdb reanalysed the reads using MiXCR and keeps one entry per CDR3 protein. The sample consists of around 770,000 distinct CDR3 sequences, about 29% of them appearing once. The ends were cut back, 6 bases at V and 7 bases at J, with 19 bases in the middle. Germline V gene lookup returns CDR1 MNHGY and CDR2 SAAAGT. The length of the CDR3 is 15 residues. The V call is TRBV6-8, the J call TRBJ1-5; no firm D call. The material was cultured CD8+ T cells from PBMCs, obtained from culture after CMV antigen stimulation. The TCR was taken from a human donor in good health (CMV status not recorded). Some clones in this sample may be carry-over from other donors' samples. CDR3 region: CASRDSPEGRQPQHF. The DNA for the CDR3 is TGTGCCAGCAGGGACTCTCCGGAAGGGCGGCAGCCCCAGCATTTT.